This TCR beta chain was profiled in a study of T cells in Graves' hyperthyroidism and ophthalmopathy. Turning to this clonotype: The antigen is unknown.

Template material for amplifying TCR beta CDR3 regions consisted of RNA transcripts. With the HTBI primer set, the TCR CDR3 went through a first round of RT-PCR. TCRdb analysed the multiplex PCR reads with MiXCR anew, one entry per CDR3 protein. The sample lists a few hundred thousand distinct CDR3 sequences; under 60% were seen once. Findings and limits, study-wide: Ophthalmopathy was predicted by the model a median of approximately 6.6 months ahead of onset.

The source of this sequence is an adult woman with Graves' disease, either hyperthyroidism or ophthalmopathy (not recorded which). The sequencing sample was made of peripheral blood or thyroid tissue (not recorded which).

The chain's CDR3 is CASSSARGGTEAFF. CDR3 nucleotide sequence: TGCGCCAGCAGCTCGGCCCGGGGTGGTACTGAAGCTTTCTTT. The J gene is TRBJ1-1, the V gene TRBV5-1; D is undetermined. The CDR3 contains 14 residues. CDR1 is SGHRS and CDR2 is YFSETQ in the germline V gene. V was clipped by 3 bases and J by 5 bases, with 14 bases between them.